This T cell receptor beta chain was found in a study of cytomegalovirus exposure and HLA in healthy donors. Study observations and caveats: Later analysis suggested most CMV-associated TCR beta chains were HLA-restricted.

With respect to this clone: Its antigen is unidentified.

Primers: 60 Vbeta forward and 13 Jbeta reverse. Some clones are missing from TCRdb's copy, which holds only in-frame ones; the method was immunoSEQ multiplex PCR. The sample yields about 120,000 clones, 81% seen once. Trimming pared 4 bases from V and 8 bases from J, leaving 23 bases between. Germline V gives CDR1 SGHDN, CDR2 FVKESK. CDR3 length: 16 amino acids. Specimen: PBMCs. V is TRBV14 and J is TRBJ1-2; D is unresolved. This TCR was recovered from a woman aged 40 to 55 in good health and CMV-seronegative. The CDR3 DNA sequence: TGTGCCAGCAGCCTCGTGACTGTTACCGAGGGTCGGGGCTACACCTTC. Its translation: CASSLVTVTEGRGYTF.